One sample yielded the 8 T cell receptor beta chains listed below, sequenced in a study of blood T cell repertoires in COVID-19. The method was immunoSEQ multiplex PCR; TCRdb's version includes in-frame clones alone and lacks a portion of them. The sample shows some 93,000 clones, about 80% of them seen only once. Specimen: peripheral blood. These TCRs come from a man between 65 and 85 years old with acute or convalescent COVID-19.

The CDR3 DNA reads TGCGCCAGCAGCCAAGATCTGGCCCAGCCCCAGCATTTT. It translates to CASSQDLAQPQHF. This chain links TRBV4-3 with TRBJ1-5; no definite D call. Germline lookup yields CDR1 LGHNA and CDR2 YSLEER. V was trimmed by 0 bases and J by 7 bases, leaving 7 bases between them. The CDR3 is 13 amino acids.

The J gene is TRBJ2-1, the V gene TRBV18; D perhaps matches TRBD2 (6 bases). Germline V lookup: CDR1 KGHSH, CDR2 LQKENI. CDR3 size: 15 residues. V was cut by 0 bases and J by 3 bases, with 9 bases left in between. The CDR3 region is CASSPPVGGYNEQFF. CDR3 nucleotide sequence: TGTGCCAGCTCACCACCGGTCGGGGGCTACAATGAGCAGTTCTTC.

This chain connects TRBV27 to TRBJ1-2; maybe TRBD1 (6 bases). V was clipped by 8 bases and J by 7 bases, with 17 bases between them. Germline V gene data show CDR1 as MNHEY and CDR2 as SMNVEV (reference sequence). The CDR3 runs to 13 residues. CDR3 residues: CASSTRGGLGYTF. The DNA of the CDR3 is TGTGCCAGCTCGACGCGGGGGGGCCTTGGCTACACCTTC.

This chain joins TRBV6-5 and TRBJ2-7; 7 bases align to TRBD1. The CDR3 is 14 amino acids. Unmatched junction bases numbered 1, after V lost 2 bases and J lost 0 bases. Germline loops: CDR1 MNHEY, CDR2 SVGAGI. The CDR3 nucleotides read TGTGCCAGCAGTTACCGGGACAGCTCCTACGAGCAGTACTTC. Translating gives CASSYRDSSYEQYF.

The chain has TRBV6-2 or TRBV6-3 and TRBJ2-7; D possibly corresponds to TRBD1 (6 bases). Trimming pared 5 bases from V and 3 bases from J, leaving 14 bases between. Germline CDR1 reads MNHEY; CDR2 reads SVGEGT. CDR3 size: 14 residues. DNA of the CDR3: TGTGCCAGCAGTACTAACACAGGGAGCTACGAGCAGTACTTC. It is translated as CASSTNTGSYEQYF.

With respect to this clone: Other DNA sequences of this sample code for an identical CDR3. The chain couples TRBV7-2 to TRBJ2-3; 9 nucleotides line up with TRBD2. Germline assignment: CDR1 SGHTA and CDR2 FQGNSA. The V segment lost 5 bases and the J segment 6 bases; nucleotides outside the gene matches: 6. The CDR3 spans 14 residues. The CDR3 region has the DNA TGTGCCAGCAGCCCGGGACTAGCTACCGATACGCAGTATTTT. Its protein product is CASSPGLATDTQYF.

The chain carries TRBV19 and TRBJ2-3; no firm D call. V shed 3 bases and J shed 2 bases, with 9 bases lying between them. CDR1 LNHDA and CDR2 SQIVND come from the germline V gene (reference sequence). The CDR3 sequence is 14 residues long. The CDR3 DNA is TGTGCCAGTAGTATTTCCCCTAACACAGATACGCAGTATTTT. Its protein product is CASSISPNTDTQYF.

This clone has more than one count but fewer than ten. The gene calls are TRBV15 and TRBJ1-5; 8 nucleotides match TRBD1. Per the germline V gene, CDR1 is LNHNV and CDR2 is YYDKDF (reference sequence). V shed 2 bases and J 4 bases; nucleotides not matched to a gene: 4. The CDR3 spans 15 residues. The CDR3: CATSRQGAPNQPQHF. The DNA for the CDR3 is TGTGCCACCAGCAGACAGGGGGCGCCTAATCAGCCCCAGCATTTT.